The 6 T cell receptor beta chains given below trace back to one sample, sequenced in a study of beta chain features in type 1 diabetes. Findings of the study overall: Type 1 diabetes patients had TCRB CDR3s that were shorter (moderately but significantly so) in all four CD4+ subsets.

Expressed TCRB transcripts were sequenced because the isolated RNA had all been reverse transcribed beforehand. Profiling relied on immunoSEQ multiplex PCR, and the TCRdb table lists in-frame clones only, not all of them. The sample holds 600,000 to 700,000 clones, around 12% seen once. Their antigen targets remain unknown. Specimen: naive CD4+ T cells from blood. These receptors were collected from a man aged 25 to 40 with type 1 diabetes.

Only a few counts were recorded for this clone. The chain combines TRBV7-9 with TRBJ2-1; no definite D call. CDR3 length equals 12 residues. Germline V gives CDR1 SEHNR, CDR2 FQNEAQ (reference sequence). Trimming removed 6 bases at V and 12 bases at J, with 15 bases between. The CDR3 DNA sequence: TGTGCCAGCAGTTATAGCCGACACGGGCAGTTCTTC. It codes for CASSYSRHGQFF.

The sample holds a few counts of this clone. The rearrangement uses TRBV7-2 and TRBJ2-7, with 10 bases that match TRBD2. Looked up from germline, CDR1 is SGHTA and CDR2 is FQGNSA. The CDR3 sequence is 15 residues long. After removal of 5 bases from V and 6 bases from J, the junction contained 10 bases not matched to a gene. CDR3 protein: CASSALLAGAVEQYF. The DNA for the CDR3 is TGTGCCAGCAGCGCCTTGCTAGCGGGAGCGGTCGAGCAGTACTTC.

The chain uses TRBV7-9 and TRBJ2-5; D is unresolved. The CDR3 is made up of 13 amino acids. Germline assignment: CDR1 SEHNR and CDR2 FQNEAQ (reference sequence). V dropped 5 bases and J dropped 5 bases, with 12 bases sitting between them. CDR3 coding DNA: TGTGCCAGCAGCCCAACACGGACGGAGACCCAGTACTTC. Translated, it gives CASSPTRTETQYF.

This clone appeared a few times. V is TRBV29-1 and J is TRBJ2-6; D tentatively reads TRBD1 or TRBD2 (5 bases each). Trimming took off 6 bases at V and 0 bases at J, with 15 bases between the two ends. Germline assignment: CDR1 SQVTM and CDR2 ANQGSEA. This CDR3 comprises 16 residues. CDR3 nucleotide sequence: TGCAGCGTAAGAAAGGACGGGGCCTCTGGGGCCAACGTCCTGACTTTC. The encoded protein is CSVRKDGASGANVLTF.

The chain combines TRBV12-5 with TRBJ1-2; D gene unclear. CDR3 length: 13 amino acids. V was cut by 0 bases and J by 3 bases, with 5 bases left in between. CDR1 and CDR2 (germline): LGHNT, FRNRAP. DNA of the CDR3: TGTGCTAGTGGTTTGGTACTAGACTATGGCTACACCTTC. Translating gives CASGLVLDYGYTF. Drawing the rest from reference TRBV12-5 and TRBJ1-2, the complete variable domain is DARVTQTPRHKVTEMGQEVTMRCQPILGHNTVFWYRQTMMQGLELLAYFRNRAPLDDSGMPKDRFSAEMPDATLATLKIQPSEPRDSAVYFCASGLVLDYGYTFGSGTRLTVV.

V gene TRBV7-2 combines with J gene TRBJ2-5, with 10 nucleotides matching TRBD2. CDR3 size: 15 residues. With 4 bases clipped from V and 2 bases from J, the junction kept 4 bases outside the gene matches. Per germline, CDR1 SGHTA and CDR2 FQGNSA. CDR3 in amino acids: CASSSSGGPQETQYF. The CDR3 DNA sequence: TGTGCCAGCAGCTCTAGCGGGGGCCCTCAAGAGACCCAGTACTTC.